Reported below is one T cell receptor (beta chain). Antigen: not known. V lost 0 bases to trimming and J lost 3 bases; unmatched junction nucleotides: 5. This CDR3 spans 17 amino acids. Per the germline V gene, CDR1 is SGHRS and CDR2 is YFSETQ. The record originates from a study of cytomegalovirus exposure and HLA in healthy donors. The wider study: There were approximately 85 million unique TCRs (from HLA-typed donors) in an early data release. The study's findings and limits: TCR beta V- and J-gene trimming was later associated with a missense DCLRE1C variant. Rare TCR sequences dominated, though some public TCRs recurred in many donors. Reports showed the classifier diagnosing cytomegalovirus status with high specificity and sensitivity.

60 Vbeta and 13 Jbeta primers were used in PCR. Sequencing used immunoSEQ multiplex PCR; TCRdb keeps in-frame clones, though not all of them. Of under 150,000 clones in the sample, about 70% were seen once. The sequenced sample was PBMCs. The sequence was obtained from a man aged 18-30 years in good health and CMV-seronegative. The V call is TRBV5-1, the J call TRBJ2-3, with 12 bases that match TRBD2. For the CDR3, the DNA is TGCGCCAGCAGCTTGGGGCTAGCGGGAGGGAGGACAGATACGCAGTATTTT. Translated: CASSLGLAGGRTDTQYF. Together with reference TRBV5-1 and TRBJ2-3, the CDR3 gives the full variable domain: KAGVTQTPRYLIKTRGQQVTLSCSPISGHRSVSWYQQTPGQGLQFLFEYFSETQRNKGNFPGRFSGRQFSNSRSEMNVSTLELGDSALYLCASSLGLAGGRTDTQYFGPGTRLTVL.